This record looks at one T cell receptor (beta chain) sequence and its context. The antigen remains unidentified. The data are from a study of post-analysis software for immune sequencing data. Whole-study context: Included among the disease courses, which were recorded for the cohort, were relapsing-remitting, secondary progressive and progressive-relapsing multiple sclerosis. Study results and limitations: In multiple sclerosis, normalized Chao1 diversity was significantly below that of controls. There were about 5 TRBV segments more frequent in patients than controls, and TRBV5-6, TRBV5-1 and TRBV20-1 were among them. Samples from a shared batch, those prepared together, strongly co-clustered by F measure.

Presence of unique molecular identifiers characterized the TCR beta cDNA libraries. Researchers reported around 510,000 cDNA molecules coming from around 1 to 10 million T cells. TCRdb passed the PCR reads through MiXCR, listing each CDR3 protein once. The sample contains a few hundred thousand distinct CDR3 sequences, 35% to 40% of which appear only once. Germline V gene data show CDR1 as SGHVS and CDR2 as FNYEAQ. Losses at the gene ends were 2 bases for V and 1 base for J; bases not matched to a gene: 4. The CDR3 runs to 15 residues. Sequenced material: blood. The chain uses TRBV7-6 and TRBJ2-5; 7 nucleotides match TRBD2. This sequence was found in a girl aged 5-17 years with multiple sclerosis. CDR3 protein: CASSLRGESQETQYF. CDR3 nucleotides: TGTGCCAGCAGCTTACGGGGGGAGAGCCAAGAGACCCAGTACTTC.